This T cell receptor beta chain was found in a study of cytomegalovirus exposure and HLA in healthy donors. Study conclusions and caveats: V segments that were indistinguishable, TRBV6-2 and TRBV6-3 among them, were omitted from analysis.

For this clone: Its matching antigen is unknown.

Use of 60 Vbeta and 13 Jbeta primers characterized the PCR. The table came from immunoSEQ multiplex PCR; TCRdb's copy has only in-frame clones and leaves some out. The table has about 120,000 clones, about 62% seen once. This CDR3 spans 14 amino acids. Germline CDR1 reads SGHRS; CDR2 reads YFSETQ. The V gene lost 0 bases and the J gene lost 7 bases, with 8 bases spanning the gap. Sample: PBMCs. The V gene is TRBV5-1, the J gene TRBJ1-6, with D perhaps matching TRBD1 (5 bases). The sequence was obtained from a woman aged 40 to 50 in good health and CMV-seropositive. CDR3: CASSLAQGNSPLHF. In DNA form, the CDR3 reads TGCGCCAGCAGCTTGGCCCAGGGAAATTCACCCCTCCACTTT.